This T cell receptor beta chain was observed in a study of cytomegalovirus exposure and HLA in healthy donors. General study findings and limits: According to reports, the classifier identified cytomegalovirus status with high specificity and sensitivity. For most subjects, TCR beta sequences were reported to predict HLA-A and HLA-B alleles with accuracy.

Researchers ran the PCR with 60 Vbeta and 13 Jbeta primers. Data came from immunoSEQ multiplex PCR; TCRdb stores just in-frame clones and leaves some out. The sample holds about 160,000 clones. Note on this clone: Its antigen is undetermined.

Donors consisted of healthy bone marrow donors. Germline-derived CDR1 and CDR2 are SGHTA and FQGTGA. The CDR3 covers 15 residues. V lost 5 bases and J lost 7; bases outside the gene matches: 8. The source of this sequence is a woman in her fifties or sixties in good health and CMV-seronegative. The sample comprised PBMCs. The chain couples TRBV7-3 to TRBJ1-2; 12 bases match TRBD1. The CDR3: CASSPLGQGAGGYTF. The CDR3 bases are TGTGCCAGCAGCCCTCTGGGACAGGGGGCGGGTGGCTACACCTTC.